This T cell receptor (beta chain) derives from a study of blood T cells in healthy people across ages. Per sample, extraction of total RNA gave at least 5.5 micrograms in every case. The use of a sample-barcoded 5' primer and a J-beta primer mix characterized a second PCR of roughly 7 to 11 cycles. Carrying 12 random nucleotides, a template-switch adaptor labeled each individual cDNA molecule. Via MiXCR, TCRdb re-called the 5' RACE reads, giving one row per CDR3 protein. The sample lists about 670,000 distinct CDR3 sequences; around 38% were seen once. This clonotype has a handful of counts. Germline values: CDR1 SNHLY, CDR2 FYNNEI. CDR3 length: 15 residues. Unmatched junction bases numbered 7, after V lost 3 bases and J lost 9 bases.

This chain links TRBV2 with TRBJ2-1, with 11 bases that match TRBD2. Sequencing was performed on blood. This clonotype was obtained from a man older than 75 in good health. The CDR3 is CASSDFSGGASEQFF. In DNA form, the CDR3 reads TGTGCCAGCAGTGATTTTAGCGGGGGGGCCAGTGAGCAGTTCTTC. Looking up the rest from reference TRBV2 and TRBJ2-1 gives the full variable domain: EPEVTQTPSHQVTQMGQEVILRCVPISNHLYFYWYRQILGQKVEFLVSFYNNEISEKSEIFDDQFSVERPDGSNFTLKIRSTKLEDSAMYFCASSDFSGGASEQFFGPGTRLTVL.